This T cell receptor (beta chain) was recorded in a study of blood T cell repertoires in COVID-19. TCRdb's table, derived via immunoSEQ multiplex PCR, lists solely in-frame clones and lacks some. The sample shows some 180,000 clones, around 79% of them seen only once. Assignments of participants to cohorts depended upon their own reported clinical history. What was sequenced was PBMCs or T cells enriched from blood (not recorded which). This clonotype was sampled from a woman between 65 and 79 years old in a cohort exposed to, infected with or recovered from COVID-19 (not recorded which).

CDR3 sequence reads: CASRDRGLEAEAFF. CDR3 in DNA: TGTGCCAGCCGGGACAGGGGGCTGGAGGCTGAAGCTTTCTTT. This chain joins TRBV7-9 and TRBJ1-1; 12 bases are a match to TRBD1. Germline values: CDR1 SEHNR, CDR2 FQNEAQ (reference sequence). The CDR3 sequence is 14 residues long. After removal of 8 bases from V and 6 bases from J, the junction contained 7 bases not matched to a gene.